This entry lists 24 T cell receptor beta chains sequenced from one sample in a study of STAT5B mutations in CD4+ large granular lymphocyte leukemia. Profiled with immunoSEQ multiplex PCR; TCRdb holds only in-frame clones, not every one. Of 20,000 to 25,000 clones in the sample, 82% were seen once. The sequenced material came from CD4+ T cells from blood buffy coats. These receptors were taken from a human donor in good health.

V gene TRBV7-2 combines with J gene TRBJ1-1; the D is unclear. Germline CDR1 and CDR2: SGHTA and FQGNSA. V was shortened by 1 base and J by 3 bases, with 21 bases between the two germline ends. The CDR3 has 18 residues. The chain's CDR3 is CASSLEPAQVLRDTEAFF. The CDR3 DNA is TGTGCCAGCAGCTTAGAGCCCGCCCAGGTGCTAAGGGACACTGAAGCTTTCTTT.

The V call is TRBV6-6, the J call TRBJ2-7; D remains ambiguous. Looked up from germline, CDR1 is MNHNY and CDR2 is SVGAGI (reference sequence). Trimming cost V 2 bases and J 9 bases, with 14 bases left between them. This CDR3 comprises 13 residues. The CDR3: CASSYGPLGAQYF. In nucleotides, the CDR3 is TGTGCCAGCAGTTACGGACCCCTCGGCGCGCAGTACTTC.

This clone was found once. The gene calls are TRBV10-2 and TRBJ2-1; D could derive from TRBD1 or TRBD2 (5 bases each). With 10 bases removed from V and 4 bases from J, the gap between germline ends came to 14 bases. CDR1 and CDR2 (germline): WSHSY, SAAADI. The length of the CDR3 is 13 residues. CDR3 sequence reads: CATAWDLYNEQFF. The CDR3, as DNA: TGCGCCACTGCTTGGGACCTTTACAATGAGCAGTTCTTC.

This chain joins TRBV18 and TRBJ2-7; 9 bases match TRBD2. CDR3 size: 15 residues. Germline V gene lookup returns CDR1 KGHSH and CDR2 LQKENI. The V and J ends lost 3 bases and 6 bases, in that order; junction bases with no gene match: 9. This chain's CDR3 is CASSPWDSGRSEQYF. The CDR3 coding sequence is TGTGCCAGCTCACCCTGGGATAGCGGGAGAAGCGAGCAGTACTTC.

This clone was counted a single time. V and J are TRBV5-1 and TRBJ1-1; the match to TRBD1 covers 8 bases. The germline V gene has CDR1 SGHRS and CDR2 YFSETQ. V lost 1 base, J lost 1 base, and 3 bases stayed unmatched. This CDR3 spans 15 amino acids. CDR3 sequence: CASSLMTGENTEAFF. The CDR3 region has the DNA TGCGCCAGCAGCTTGATGACAGGGGAGAACACTGAAGCTTTCTTT.

The J gene is TRBJ2-7, the V gene TRBV7-2; maybe TRBD2 (5 bases). CDR1 is SGHTA and CDR2 is FQGNSA in the germline V gene. Trimming left V 5 bases short and J 5 bases short, with 19 bases between. This CDR3 comprises 15 residues. CDR3 nucleotide sequence: TGTACCAGCAGCCCCCTCCGAGCGGAGACCCACGAGCAGTACTTC. Residues: CTSSPLRAETHEQYF.

The gene calls are TRBV28 and TRBJ1-1; TRBD1 is a possible D gene (5 bases). The CDR3 has 17 amino acids. Trimming stripped 3 bases from V and 0 bases from J, with 17 bases between. CDR1 and CDR2 from the germline V gene are MDHEN and SYDVKM. The CDR3 bases are TGTGCCAGCAGTTTTCTCTCCCCGGGGGGGGTGAACACTGAAGCTTTCTTT. It translates to CASSFLSPGGVNTEAFF.

The chain links TRBV28 to TRBJ1-2; D ambiguous. Germline CDR1 MDHEN, CDR2 SYDVKM. V was pared by 6 bases and J by 5 bases, with 19 bases between. The CDR3 is 15 amino acids. The CDR3 protein is CASSRPGGIWYGYTF. CDR3 sequence (DNA): TGTGCCAGCAGCCGTCCTGGAGGGATCTGGTATGGCTACACCTTC.

The V call is TRBV10-3, the J call TRBJ1-3, with D possibly matching TRBD1 (5 bases). From germline, CDR1 is ENHRY and CDR2 SYGVKD. The CDR3 spans 15 residues. Trimming left V 2 bases short and J 0 bases short, with 8 bases between. CDR3 DNA: TGTGCCATCAGTGAGGGGGGGAACTCTGGAAACACCATATATTTT. It encodes CAISEGGNSGNTIYF.

The V gene is TRBV5-1, the J gene TRBJ1-5, with a weak D call TRBD1 (5 bases). V gave up 0 bases and J gave up 3 bases, with 10 bases separating them. This CDR3 comprises 15 residues. CDR1 is SGHRS and CDR2 is YFSETQ in the germline V gene. CDR3 protein: CASSLEGDHNQPQHF. The CDR3 DNA follows: TGCGCCAGCAGCTTGGAAGGGGATCACAATCAGCCCCAGCATTTT.

The V call is TRBV6-1, the J call TRBJ2-7; D remains unclear. V gave up 7 bases and J gave up 3 bases, with 7 bases separating them. Germline V CDR1 and CDR2: MNHNS, SASEGT. The CDR3 runs to 11 residues. The CDR3 is CASTKHYEQYF. CDR3 in DNA: TGTGCCAGCACAAAACACTACGAGCAGTACTTC.

This chain links TRBV13 with TRBJ2-7; possible D gene TRBD1, 6 bases. V lost 5 bases, J lost 6 bases, and 17 bases lay in between. The germline V gene has CDR1 PRHDT and CDR2 FYEKMQ (reference sequence). The length of the CDR3 is 14 residues. In DNA form, the CDR3 reads TGTGCCAGCAGCCTTGGACAGATAGGGGCCGAGCAGTACTTC. It translates to CASSLGQIGAEQYF.

In this sample, this clone turned up once. V usage is TRBV6-5 and J usage is TRBJ2-3, with 11 bases identical to TRBD2. V trimming: 2 bases; J trimming: 2 bases; junction bases outside the gene matches: 3. The CDR3 runs 16 residues. Germline CDR1 is MNHEY and CDR2 is SVGAGI. The CDR3 DNA follows: TGTGCCAGCAGTTACCTAGCGGGAGGATCCACAGATACGCAGTATTTT. It yields the protein CASSYLAGGSTDTQYF.

The chain employs TRBV18 and TRBJ2-7, with D uncertain. V lost 2 bases to trimming and J lost 5 bases, with 13 bases between them. The CDR3 spans 14 residues. The germline V gene has CDR1 KGHSH and CDR2 LQKENI. CDR3 DNA sequence: TGTGCCAGCTCACCAGCGCCAATCCATGACGAGCAGTACTTC. The encoded protein is CASSPAPIHDEQYF.

The chain is built from TRBV11-3 and TRBJ1-1, with 7 bases that match TRBD1. Looked up from germline, CDR1 is SGHNT and CDR2 is YENEEA. With 5 bases clipped from V and 0 bases from J, the junction kept 6 bases outside the gene matches. The CDR3 sequence is 15 residues long. For the CDR3, the DNA is TGTGCCAGCAGCCCCGGGACAGTGATGAACACTGAAGCTTTCTTT. This gives the protein CASSPGTVMNTEAFF.

The chain employs TRBV28 and TRBJ1-6; D ambiguous. Germline values: CDR1 MDHEN, CDR2 SYDVKM. The CDR3 extends over 13 amino acids. The ends were cut back, 4 bases at V and 7 bases at J, with 8 bases in the middle. DNA for the CDR3: TGTGCCAGCAGTTCGGACCTAAATTCACCCCTCCACTTT. It translates to CASSSDLNSPLHF.

This chain joins TRBV7-9 and TRBJ2-7, with D maybe TRBD2 (6 bases). Germline V gene sequence: CDR1 SEHNR, CDR2 FQNEAQ (reference sequence). The CDR3 is 15 amino acids. V was pared by 5 bases and J by 4 bases, with 18 bases between. The CDR3 is CASSPPVAGRYEQYF. CDR3 coding DNA: TGTGCCAGCAGCCCTCCTGTTGCAGGGAGGTACGAGCAGTACTTC.

The rearrangement links TRBV27 to TRBJ1-6; D gene ambiguous. This CDR3 contains 16 residues. The V gene's germline CDR1 is MNHEY and CDR2 SMNVEV (reference sequence). V gave up 2 bases and J gave up 0 bases, with 8 bases separating them. In DNA form, the CDR3 reads TGTGCCAGCAGTTTAAGAGGGAGCTCCTATAATTCACCCCTCCACTTT. As protein: CASSLRGSSYNSPLHF.

This chain connects TRBV28 to TRBJ2-4; perhaps TRBD2 as D (7 bases). The CDR3 extends over 14 amino acids. Trimming removed 2 bases from V and 5 bases from J, with 10 bases in between. Germline loops: CDR1 MDHEN, CDR2 SYDVKM. This CDR3 is CASSLGGAENIQYF. The CDR3 region has the DNA TGTGCCAGCAGTTTAGGGGGGGCTGAAAACATTCAGTACTTC.

The gene calls are TRBV27 and TRBJ2-3; possibly TRBD2 for D (6 bases). The CDR3 runs to 11 residues. The germline V and J ends were trimmed by 8 bases and 8 bases, with 11 bases remaining between them. Germline CDR1 and CDR2: MNHEY and SMNVEV (reference sequence). Here the CDR3 DNA reads TGTGCCAGCTTACGGGACTCTACGCAGTATTTT. Protein: CASLRDSTQYF.

The V and J genes are TRBV5-4 and TRBJ2-7, with TRBD2 identical over 13 bases. The junction had 2 bases not matched to a gene; V was cut back by 3 bases and J by 2 bases. The CDR3 covers 15 residues. Germline CDR1 and CDR2: SGHNT and YYREEE (reference sequence). CDR3 sequence reads: CASSSGLAGAYEQYF. DNA of the CDR3: TGTGCCAGCAGCTCCGGACTAGCGGGGGCCTACGAGCAGTACTTC.

This rearrangement joins TRBV27 to TRBJ2-2; D is possibly TRBD2 (10 bases). Germline loops: CDR1 MNHEY, CDR2 SMNVEV (reference sequence). The CDR3 sequence is 15 residues long. The V and J ends lost 7 bases and 4 bases respectively, with 16 bases between them. The CDR3, as DNA: TGTGCCAGCAAACTAGCGGGACAGGGCACCGGGGAGCTGTTTTTT. Residues: CASKLAGQGTGELFF.

J is TRBJ2-7 and V is TRBV11-2; 9 nucleotides agree with TRBD1. In germline, CDR1 is SGHAT, CDR2 FQNNGV. Losses at the gene ends were 4 bases for V and 2 bases for J; bases not matched to a gene: 6. The CDR3 is 15 amino acids. CDR3 region: CASSSAGQGPYEQYF. As DNA, the CDR3 is TGTGCCAGCAGCTCAGCGGGACAGGGTCCCTACGAGCAGTACTTC.

The genes are TRBV5-1 and TRBJ1-6; TRBD1 matches 11 bases. Germline V gene sequence: CDR1 SGHRS, CDR2 YFSETQ. V shed 5 bases, J shed 10 bases, and the junction held 5 bases outside the gene matches. CDR3 length: 14 amino acids. The CDR3 sequence is CASRSGTGGSPLHF. The CDR3 DNA follows: TGCGCCAGCAGGTCCGGGACAGGGGGATCACCCCTCCACTTT.